The next 8 T cell receptor beta chains were all read from a single sample in a study of breast tumors, draining lymph nodes, adjacent tissues listed by TCRdb under 2016. Receptor amplification or capture employed multiplex PCR. Sequenced on an Illumina HiSeq 2000. TCRdb reran the public reads through fastp at Q25 and MiXCR, keeping productive beta chains. A single entry per CDR3 protein holds the most common genes and DNA from its merged rows. The sample includes approximately 150,000 distinct CDR3 sequences, with about 34% observed a single time. The ten biggest clones cover around 4% of the sample. The lymph node samples were taken from the axillary draining lymph nodes of breast cancer patients. Sequenced input: axillary lymph node tissue. The receptors derive from a female donor with breast cancer. Some clones in this sample may be carry-over from other donors' samples.

In this sample, this clonotype turned up many times. The CDR3 sequence is CASSVGLSLEQFF. The CDR3, as DNA: TGTGCCAGCAGCGTTGGGTTGAGCCTCGAGCAGTTCTTC. The rearrangement joins TRBV9 to TRBJ2-1, with unresolved D. The CDR3 sequence is 13 residues long. Trimming left V 2 bases short and J 10 bases short, with 13 bases between. Germline loops: CDR1 SGDLS, CDR2 YYNGEE.

V and J are TRBV5-6 and TRBJ2-3; D remains ambiguous. CDR3 length: 9 residues. Germline values: CDR1 SGHDT, CDR2 YYEEEE. Trimming removed 6 bases at V and 4 bases at J, with 0 bases between. The CDR3 spells CASTDTQYF. DNA of the CDR3: TGTGCCAGCACAGATACGCAGTATTTT. Full variable domain (rest looked up from reference TRBV5-6 and TRBJ2-3): DAGVTQSPTHLIKTRGQQVTLRCSPKSGHDTVSWYQQALGQGPQFIFQYYEEEERQRGNFPDRFSGHQFPNYSSELNVNALLLGDSALYLCASTDTQYFGPGTRLTVL.

Of note for this clonotype: This clone may be a read error of a much larger clone one base away. The chain joins TRBV6-5 to TRBJ1-2; no clear D gene. The CDR3 sequence is 11 residues long. V shed 5 bases and J shed 8 bases, with 9 bases lying between them. Per the germline V gene, CDR1 is MNHEY and CDR2 is SVGAGI. The CDR3 nucleotides are TGTGCCAGCAGTCCGGACCGAGGCTACACCTTC. This encodes CASSPDRGYTF.

The sample holds many counts of this clonotype. V and J are TRBV3-1 and TRBJ2-3; 7 bases match TRBD1. The CDR3 runs to 15 residues. Germline V gives CDR1 LGHDT, CDR2 YNNKEL (reference sequence). The V gene end was trimmed by 3 bases and the J gene end by 4 bases; junction bases not matched to a gene: 7. CDR3 loop: CASSHRERGPDTQYF. The CDR3 nucleotides are TGTGCCAGCAGCCACCGGGAAAGGGGGCCAGATACGCAGTATTTT.

Many counts were recorded for this clonotype. This rearrangement joins TRBV19 to TRBJ1-3; no reliable D call. V lost 3 bases and J 0 bases, leaving 9 bases between the germline ends. From germline, CDR1 is LNHDA and CDR2 SQIVND (reference sequence). The CDR3 has 15 amino acids. The CDR3 reads CASSILGSSGNTIYF. As DNA, the CDR3 is TGTGCCAGTAGTATTTTGGGGAGCTCTGGAAACACCATATATTTT.

This clonotype was recorded many times. This chain uses TRBV9 with TRBJ2-2; 7 positions agree with TRBD2. The CDR3 consists of 17 residues. Germline V lookup: CDR1 SGDLS, CDR2 YYNGEE. J gave up 11 bases and V 0 bases, and 16 bases lay outside the gene matches. The DNA of the CDR3 is TGTGCCAGCAGCGTAGCTACATTGAGCGGGACCCCGTTAGAGCTGTTTTTT. Encoded protein: CASSVATLSGTPLELFF.

Notes on this clonotype: A much larger clone differs by one base, so this may be a read error. The chain employs TRBV6-2 or TRBV6-3 and TRBJ2-3; 8 bases are a match to TRBD2. The J segment lost 4 bases and the V segment lost 3 bases, leaving 6 bases of the junction unmatched. The CDR3 is made up of 15 amino acids. Germline V gene lookup returns CDR1 MNHEY and CDR2 SVGEGT. CDR3 sequence (DNA): TGTGCCAGCAGTTATATAGCGGGGACCGCAGATACGCAGTATTTT. Its protein product is CASSYIAGTADTQYF.

With respect to this clonotype: Here the CDR3 omits its conserved ending phenylalanine or tryptophan, so a read error is the likely source. The V and J genes are TRBV20-1 and TRBJ1-5; 7 positions agree with TRBD1. The CDR3 is made up of 15 amino acids. V trimming: 1 base; J trimming: 4 bases; junction bases outside the gene matches: 7. Germline loops: CDR1 DFQATT, CDR2 SNEGSKA (reference sequence). CDR3 nucleotide sequence: TGCAGTGCTAGAGGGGGGGCAGGGGGAAATCAGCCCCAGCATGGT. This sequence encodes CSARGGAGGNQPQHG.